These 15 T cell receptor beta chains were all obtained from the same sample, sequenced in a study of CD8+ T cells in alopecia areata. As to treatment: oral pan-JAK inhibitor, 5-10 mg twice daily. The sequencing template was cDNA reverse transcribed from extracted RNA. The protocol was immunoSEQ multiplex PCR, while the TCRdb copy is restricted to in-frame clones and leaves out a portion. The sample carries fewer than 150,000 clones, about four fifths recorded once. The source material was CD8+ T cells sorted from blood, sampled at week 4, from a patient treated with tofacitinib. The receptors were sampled from a human donor with alopecia areata.

This clone has just one count. Other DNA sequences from this sample encode an identical CDR3 as well. The chain is built from TRBV29-1 and TRBJ2-3; 9 positions match TRBD2. With 7 bases clipped from V and 5 bases from J, the junction kept 10 bases outside the gene matches. Germline loops: CDR1 SQVTM, CDR2 ANQGSEA. The CDR3 totals 14 residues. This CDR3 is CSGWVAGGQDTQYF. For the CDR3, the DNA is TGCAGCGGATGGGTGGCGGGGGGGCAAGATACGCAGTATTTT.

CDR3 DNA sequence: TGTGCCAGCAGCTCCGAGGGGGTCCTGACTTTC. Translated, it gives CASSSEGVLTF. This chain links TRBV7-6 with TRBJ2-6; TRBD1 or TRBD2 may be the D gene (5 bases each). V was pared by 4 bases and J by 13 bases, with 8 bases between. Germline V lookup: CDR1 SGHVS, CDR2 FNYEAQ. CDR3 length: 11 residues.

This clone occurred once. The rearrangement joins TRBV13 to TRBJ2-3; 10 nucleotides agree with TRBD2. Germline V gene sequence: CDR1 PRHDT, CDR2 FYEKMQ (reference sequence). J was trimmed by 4 bases and V by 2 bases; bases with no gene match: 6. There are 16 residues in the CDR3. This CDR3 reads CASSLRQRGGADTQYF. DNA of the CDR3: TGTGCCAGCAGCTTAAGGCAGCGGGGGGGCGCAGATACGCAGTATTTT.

The sample holds one count of this clone. The rearrangement joins TRBV18 to TRBJ1-4, with no clear D. CDR3 length: 17 amino acids. The germline V gene encodes CDR1 KGHSH and CDR2 LQKENI. Trimming took off 3 bases at V and 9 bases at J, with 23 bases between the two ends. The DNA of the CDR3 is TGTGCCAGCTCACCTTCGGGCACATCAGGCCCATTGAAAAAACTGTTTTTT. Translating gives CASSPSGTSGPLKKLFF.

V and J are TRBV4-1 and TRBJ2-5; possible D gene TRBD2, 5 bases. The V gene lost 5 bases and the J gene lost 4 bases, with 14 bases spanning the gap. Germline V gene lookup returns CDR1 MGHRA and CDR2 YSYEKL. CDR3 size: 14 residues. The CDR3 coding sequence is TGCGCCAGCAGCTACCGGGCCGAGGGAGAGACCCAGTACTTC. Translated: CASSYRAEGETQYF.

The rearrangement uses TRBV6-1 and TRBJ2-3, with a possible D match to TRBD2 (6 bases). The CDR3 is 15 amino acids. CDR1 and CDR2 (germline): MNHNS, SASEGT. With 2 bases removed from V and 0 bases from J, the gap between germline ends came to 9 bases. In nucleotides, the CDR3 is TGTGCCAGCAGTGAATCGCGGGGCAGCACAGATACGCAGTATTTT. Protein product: CASSESRGSTDTQYF.

This clone was seen only a few times. The chain carries TRBV25-1 and TRBJ2-1; the match to TRBD1 covers 8 bases. CDR3 length equals 15 residues. The germline V gene encodes CDR1 MGHDK and CDR2 SYGVNS. J lost 7 bases, V lost 4 bases, and 9 bases had no gene match. The CDR3 bases are TGTGCCAGCAGTGTGACAGGGGTGCTAGGGAATGAGCAGTTCTTC. This encodes CASSVTGVLGNEQFF.

This clone was seen more than once but under ten times. This chain joins TRBV15 and TRBJ2-1; D ambiguous. Deletions cut 0 bases from V and 7 bases from J, with 10 bases between. Germline V gene sequence: CDR1 LNHNV, CDR2 YYDKDF (reference sequence). The CDR3 is made up of 14 amino acids. CDR3 amino acids: CATSRDGNGNEQFF. CDR3 sequence (DNA): TGTGCCACCAGCAGAGATGGTAACGGGAATGAGCAGTTCTTC.

The rearrangement uses TRBV15 and TRBJ1-2, with D uncertain. The V and J ends lost 0 bases and 0 bases respectively, with 17 bases between them. Germline lookup yields CDR1 LNHNV and CDR2 YYDKDF (reference sequence). This CDR3 spans 18 amino acids. CDR3 sequence: CATSRDYLSAATNYGYTF. CDR3 coding DNA: TGTGCCACCAGCAGAGATTATCTTTCGGCAGCCACTAACTATGGCTACACCTTC. Full variable domain (remainder filled in from reference TRBV15 and TRBJ1-2): DAMVIQNPRYQVTQFGKPVTLSCSQTLNHNVMYWYQQKSSQAPKLLFHYYDKDFNNEADTPDNFQSRRPNTSFCFLDIRSPGLGDTAMYLCATSRDYLSAATNYGYTFGSGTRLTVV.

The gene calls are TRBV25-1 and TRBJ1-2; perhaps TRBD1 as D (5 bases). The CDR3 consists of 12 residues. V was clipped by 7 bases and J by 8 bases, with 14 bases between them. Germline values: CDR1 MGHDK, CDR2 SYGVNS. This CDR3 is CASMQGGEGYTF. CDR3 DNA: TGTGCCAGCATGCAGGGTGGTGAGGGCTACACCTTC.

The rearrangement uses TRBV6-5 and TRBJ1-1; tentatively, D is TRBD1 (6 bases). V was cut by 10 bases and J by 0 bases, with 15 bases left in between. Germline lookup yields CDR1 MNHEY and CDR2 SVGAGI. The CDR3 length is 14 residues. The DNA for the CDR3 is TGTGCCACAGGAACGGACAGAATGAACACTGAAGCTTTCTTT. As protein: CATGTDRMNTEAFF.

This rearrangement joins TRBV29-1 to TRBJ1-5; D may be TRBD1 (5 bases). The CDR3 runs to 15 residues. V shed 5 bases and J shed 1 base, with 15 bases lying between them. Germline CDR1 and CDR2: SQVTM and ANQGSEA. For the CDR3, the DNA is TGCAGCGTTCAGGTGGGGGGTCGGAGCAATCAGCCCCAGCATTTT. Its protein product is CSVQVGGRSNQPQHF. The entire variable domain, with the rest obtained from reference TRBV29-1 and TRBJ1-5, is as follows: SAVISQKPSRDICQRGTSLTIQCQVDSQVTMMFWYRQQPGQSLTLIATANQGSEATYESGFVIDKFPISRPNLTFSTLTVSNMSPEDSSIYLCSVQVGGRSNQPQHFGDGTRLSIL.

This sequence joins TRBV4-1 and TRBJ2-1; 7 nucleotides match TRBD2. V shed 3 bases, J shed 1 base, and the junction held 6 bases outside the gene matches. CDR3 length: 16 amino acids. From germline, CDR1 is MGHRA and CDR2 YSYEKL. Here the CDR3 reads CASSHLEAGSYNEQFF. As DNA, the CDR3 is TGCGCCAGCAGCCACCTTGAAGCGGGATCCTACAATGAGCAGTTCTTC.

The chain couples TRBV4-1 to TRBJ1-2; 7 bases agree with TRBD1. The length of the CDR3 is 14 residues. CDR1 is MGHRA, CDR2 YSYEKL, per germline. Trimming took 4 bases from V and 4 from J; bases not matched to a gene: 6. The CDR3 protein is CASSRGDSVYGYTF. The CDR3 DNA is TGCGCCAGCAGCCGGGGGGACAGCGTCTATGGCTACACCTTC.

The V call is TRBV7-9, the J call TRBJ2-1, with 7 bases identical to TRBD1. The CDR3 contains 16 residues. CDR1 and CDR2 (germline): SEHNR, FQNEAQ (reference sequence). After removal of 5 bases from V and 4 bases from J, the junction contained 11 bases not matched to a gene. CDR3 region: CASSLSADRLYNEQFF. The CDR3 nucleotides read TGTGCCAGCAGCCTATCCGCGGACAGGCTATACAATGAGCAGTTCTTC.